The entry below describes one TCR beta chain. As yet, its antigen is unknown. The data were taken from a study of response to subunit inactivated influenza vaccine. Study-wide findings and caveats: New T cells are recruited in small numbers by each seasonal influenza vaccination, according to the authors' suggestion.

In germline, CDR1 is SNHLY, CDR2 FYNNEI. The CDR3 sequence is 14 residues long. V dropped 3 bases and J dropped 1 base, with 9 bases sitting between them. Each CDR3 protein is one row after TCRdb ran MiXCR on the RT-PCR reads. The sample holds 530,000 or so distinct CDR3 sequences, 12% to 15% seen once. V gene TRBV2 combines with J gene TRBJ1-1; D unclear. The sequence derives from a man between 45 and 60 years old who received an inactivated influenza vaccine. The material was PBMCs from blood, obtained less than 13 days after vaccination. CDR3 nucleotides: TGTGCCAGCAGTGATTTGGCCAGGAACACTGAAGCTTTCTTT. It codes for CASSDLARNTEAFF.